This T cell receptor (beta chain) stems from a study of blood T cell repertoires in COVID-19. At the level of the study: Acute-phase and convalescent COVID-19 samples originated in the United States, Italy and Spain.

The CDR3 extends over 15 amino acids. Germline CDR1 reads SGDLS; CDR2 reads YYNGEE. Trimming took 0 bases from V and 3 from J; bases not matched to a gene: 4. Generated by immunoSEQ multiplex PCR, the TCRdb table keeps only in-frame clones and is missing some. The top ten hold 5.7% of the sample, which has around 100,000 clones, roughly 92% seen once. The receptor's source is a man in his 70s with acute or convalescent COVID-19. The specimen was peripheral blood. V and J are TRBV9 and TRBJ2-7; 9 bases align to TRBD2. CDR3 coding DNA: TGTGCCAGCAGCGTAGGGACTAGCGCTATCTACGAGCAGTACTTC. Translated, it gives CASSVGTSAIYEQYF.